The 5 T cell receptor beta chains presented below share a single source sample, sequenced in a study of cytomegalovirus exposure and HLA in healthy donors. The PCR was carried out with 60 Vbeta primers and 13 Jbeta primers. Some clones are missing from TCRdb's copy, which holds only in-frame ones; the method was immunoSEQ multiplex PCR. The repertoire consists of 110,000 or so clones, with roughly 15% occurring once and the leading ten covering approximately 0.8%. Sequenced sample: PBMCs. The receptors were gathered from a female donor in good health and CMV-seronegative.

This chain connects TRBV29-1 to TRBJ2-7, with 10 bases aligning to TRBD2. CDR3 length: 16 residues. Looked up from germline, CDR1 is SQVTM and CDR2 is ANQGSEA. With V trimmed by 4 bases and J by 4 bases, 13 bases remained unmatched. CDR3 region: CSVAGALAGPAYEQYF. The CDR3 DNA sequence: TGCAGCGTTGCGGGGGCACTAGCGGGGCCTGCGTACGAGCAGTACTTC.

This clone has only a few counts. The CDR3 is CASSYGDREANYGYTF. As DNA, the CDR3 is TGTGCCAGCAGTTACGGGGACAGGGAAGCTAACTATGGCTACACCTTC. This chain uses TRBV6-5 with TRBJ1-2, with TRBD1 identical over 9 bases. Germline V gene lookup returns CDR1 MNHEY and CDR2 SVGAGI. The CDR3 has 16 residues. V lost 2 bases and J lost 0; bases outside the gene matches: 4.

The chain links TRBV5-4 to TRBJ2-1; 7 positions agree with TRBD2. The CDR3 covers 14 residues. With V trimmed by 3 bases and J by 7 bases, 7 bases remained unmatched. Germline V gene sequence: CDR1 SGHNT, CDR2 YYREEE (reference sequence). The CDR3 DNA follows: TGTGCCAGCAGCTCAAGACTAGCTGAGAATGAGCAGTTCTTC. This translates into CASSSRLAENEQFF. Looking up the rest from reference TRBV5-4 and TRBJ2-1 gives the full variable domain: ETGVTQSPTHLIKTRGQQVTLRCSSQSGHNTVSWYQQALGQGPQFIFQYYREEENGRGNFPPRFSGLQFPNYSSELNVNALELDDSALYLCASSSRLAENEQFFGPGTRLTVL.

This chain's CDR3 is CASSPSDRRYEQYF. Written as DNA, the CDR3 is TGTGCCAGCAGCCCATCGGACAGGAGGTACGAGCAGTACTTC. J is TRBJ2-7 and V is TRBV9; 7 bases match TRBD1. The germline V gene has CDR1 SGDLS and CDR2 YYNGEE. There are 14 residues in the CDR3. Trimming took 4 bases from V and 4 from J; bases not matched to a gene: 8. Supplemented by reference TRBV9 and TRBJ2-7, the full variable domain reads DSGVTQTPKHLITATGQRVTLRCSPRSGDLSVYWYQQSLDQGLQFLIQYYNGEERAKGNILERFSAQQFPDLHSELNLSSLELGDSALYFCASSPSDRRYEQYFGPGTRLTVT.

CDR3 bases: TGTGCCATCAGAGCAGGGGAAAGATTGGACTATGGCTACACCTTC. As protein: CAIRAGERLDYGYTF. The V and J genes are TRBV10-3 and TRBJ1-2, with D possibly TRBD1 on 6 matching bases. V shed 6 bases and J shed 3 bases, with 17 bases lying between them. Per germline, CDR1 ENHRY and CDR2 SYGVKD. The CDR3 sequence is 15 residues long.